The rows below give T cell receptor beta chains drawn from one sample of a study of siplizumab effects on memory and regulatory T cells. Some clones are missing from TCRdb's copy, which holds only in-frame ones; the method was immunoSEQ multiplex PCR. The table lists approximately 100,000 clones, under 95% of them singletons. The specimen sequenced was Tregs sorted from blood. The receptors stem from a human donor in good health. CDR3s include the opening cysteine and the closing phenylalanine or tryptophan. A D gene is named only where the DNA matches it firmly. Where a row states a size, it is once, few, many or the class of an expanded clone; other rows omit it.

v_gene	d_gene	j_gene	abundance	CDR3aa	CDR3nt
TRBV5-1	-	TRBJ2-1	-	CASSLWTEQFF	TGCGCCAGCAGCCTCTGGACAGAGCAGTTCTTC
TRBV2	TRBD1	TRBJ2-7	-	CASSDPGTATYEQYF	TGTGCCAGCAGTGACCCTGGGACAGCTACCTACGAGCAGTACTTC
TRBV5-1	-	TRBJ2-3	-	CASSLPGADTQYF	TGCGCCAGCAGCTTGCCAGGGGCAGATACGCAGTATTTT
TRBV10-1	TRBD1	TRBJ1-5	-	CASSRDRVVNQPQHF	TGCGCCAGCAGCAGGGACAGGGTAGTCAACCAGCCCCAGCATTTT
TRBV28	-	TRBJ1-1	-	CASSFLPGPGAFF	TGTGCCAGCAGTTTCCTTCCGGGGCCCGGCGCTTTCTTT
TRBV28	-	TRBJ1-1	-	CASSSPGHSEAFF	TGTGCCAGCAGTTCCCCGGGACACTCTGAAGCTTTCTTT
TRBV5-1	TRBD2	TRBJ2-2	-	CASSLTSVNGELFF	TGCGCCAGCAGCTTAACTAGCGTCAACGGGGAGCTGTTTTTT
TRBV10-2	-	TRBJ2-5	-	CASSGRQETQYF	TGCGCCAGCAGTGGGAGACAAGAGACCCAGTACTTC
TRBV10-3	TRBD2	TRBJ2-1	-	CAISDSTLGGLAGRNEQFF	TGTGCCATCAGTGACTCGACCCTTGGGGGACTAGCGGGACGCAATGAGCAGTTCTTC
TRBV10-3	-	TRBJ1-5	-	CAISEFQSQPQHF	TGTGCCATCAGTGAGTTCCAAAGTCAGCCCCAGCATTTT
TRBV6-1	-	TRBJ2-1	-	CASREGLPTNEQFF	TGTGCCAGCAGGGAAGGACTCCCTACGAATGAGCAGTTCTTC
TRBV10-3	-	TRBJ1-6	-	CAARGVKESPLHF	TGTGCCGCCCGGGGTGTGAAGGAATCACCCCTCCACTTT
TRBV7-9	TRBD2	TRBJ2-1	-	CASSLYLGLHYNEQFF	TGTGCCAGCAGCTTATATTTGGGACTACACTACAATGAGCAGTTCTTC
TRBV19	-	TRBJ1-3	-	CASSIRALGVSGNTIYF	TGTGCCAGTAGTATAAGGGCCCTTGGGGTCTCTGGAAACACCATATATTTT
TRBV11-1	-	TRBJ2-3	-	CASSLITQGRGGTDTQYF	TGTGCCAGCAGCTTAATAACGCAGGGTCGCGGGGGCACAGATACGCAGTATTTT
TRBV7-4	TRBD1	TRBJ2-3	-	CAREQGDLSDTQYF	TGTGCCAGGGAACAGGGGGATCTTTCGGATACGCAGTATTTT
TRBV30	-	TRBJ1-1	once	CAWSFPGQFEAFF	TGTGCCTGGAGTTTTCCCGGACAGTTTGAAGCTTTCTTT
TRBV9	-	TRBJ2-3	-	CASSVGTGQGTDTQYF	TGTGCCAGCAGCGTAGGAACGGGGCAGGGAACAGATACGCAGTATTTT
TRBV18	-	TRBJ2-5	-	CASSPNGQETQYF	TGTGCCAGCTCACCTAACGGGCAAGAGACCCAGTACTTC
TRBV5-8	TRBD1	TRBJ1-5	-	CASSLFLGTGSPLVNQPQHF	TGTGCCAGCAGCTTGTTTCTGGGGACAGGGTCTCCATTAGTTAATCAGCCCCAGCATTTT
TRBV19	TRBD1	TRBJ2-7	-	CATESGQGPYEQYF	TGTGCCACGGAATCGGGACAGGGCCCCTACGAGCAGTACTTC
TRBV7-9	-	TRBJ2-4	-	CASSLVGGDHIQYF	TGTGCCAGCAGCTTAGTCGGAGGGGATCACATTCAGTACTTC
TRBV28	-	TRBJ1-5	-	CASSLYGGWAYSNQPQHF	TGTGCCAGCAGTTTATACGGCGGATGGGCCTATAGCAATCAGCCCCAGCATTTT
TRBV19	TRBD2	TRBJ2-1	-	CASRLAGSGRGQFF	TGTGCCAGTAGACTAGCGGGCTCTGGCCGTGGGCAGTTCTTC
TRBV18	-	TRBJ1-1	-	CASSPQGRNTEAFF	TGTGCCAGCTCACCACAGGGGCGCAACACTGAAGCTTTCTTT
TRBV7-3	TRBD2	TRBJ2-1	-	CASSFGLAEDNEQFF	TGTGCCAGCAGCTTTGGACTAGCGGAGGACAATGAGCAGTTCTTC
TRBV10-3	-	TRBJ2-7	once	CAISGGRGEQYF	TGTGCCATCAGTGGGGGACGGGGCGAGCAGTACTTC
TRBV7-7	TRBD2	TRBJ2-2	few	CASSLERLAGAGELFF	TGTGCTAGCAGCTTAGAGAGACTAGCGGGAGCCGGGGAGCTGTTTTTT